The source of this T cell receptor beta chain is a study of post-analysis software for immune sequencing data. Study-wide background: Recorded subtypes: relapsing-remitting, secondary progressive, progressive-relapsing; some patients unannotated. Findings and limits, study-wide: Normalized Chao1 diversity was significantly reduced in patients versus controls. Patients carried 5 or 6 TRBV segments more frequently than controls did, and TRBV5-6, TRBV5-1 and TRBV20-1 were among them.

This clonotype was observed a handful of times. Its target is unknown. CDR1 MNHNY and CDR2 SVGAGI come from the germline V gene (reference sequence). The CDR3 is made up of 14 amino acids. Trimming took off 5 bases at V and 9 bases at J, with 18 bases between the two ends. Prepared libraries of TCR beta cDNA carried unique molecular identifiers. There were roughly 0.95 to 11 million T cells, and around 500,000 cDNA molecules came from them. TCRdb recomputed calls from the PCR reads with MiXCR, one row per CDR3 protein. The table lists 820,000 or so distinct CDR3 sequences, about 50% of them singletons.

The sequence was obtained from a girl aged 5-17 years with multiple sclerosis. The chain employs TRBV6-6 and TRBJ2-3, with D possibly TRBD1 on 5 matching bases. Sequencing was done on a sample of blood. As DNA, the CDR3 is TGTGCCAGCAGTCAAACCCTGACAGTTCGGACGCAGTATTTT. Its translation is CASSQTLTVRTQYF.